The 3 T cell receptor beta chains below were found in one sample sequenced in a study of vaccination effects on CD4 cells after COVID-19. Their target antigens are unknown. When around nine days of culture had elapsed, CD4+ T cells were isolated. Generated by immunoSEQ multiplex PCR, the TCRdb table keeps only in-frame clones and is missing some. The table includes tens of thousands of clones, approximately 70% detected once. The sequences come from CD4+ T cells from PBMCs cultured without peptide, collected before COVID-19 vaccination. These receptors were obtained from a human donor who received a COVID-19 vaccine.

V usage is TRBV3-1 (or the pseudogene TRBV3-2) and J usage is TRBJ2-5; perhaps TRBD1 as D (6 bases). Trimming took off 4 bases at V and 2 bases at J, with 14 bases between the two ends. Germline V gene sequence: CDR1 LGHDT, CDR2 YNNKEL (reference sequence). The CDR3 spans 15 residues. CDR3 nucleotide sequence: TGTGCCAGCAGCCTCATTTTGGGGACACAAGAGACCCAGTACTTC. It is translated as CASSLILGTQETQYF.

This rearrangement joins TRBV18 to TRBJ2-1, with 11 bases matching TRBD2. The CDR3 length is 15 residues. J lost 3 bases, V lost 9 bases, and 7 bases had no gene match. The germline V gene encodes CDR1 KGHSH and CDR2 LQKENI. CDR3 DNA sequence: TGTGCCAGGAAAACTCTAGCGGGAGGCTACAATGAGCAGTTCTTC. Translation: CARKTLAGGYNEQFF. Variable domain in full (rest from reference TRBV18 and TRBJ2-1): NAGVMQNPRHLVRRRGQEARLRCSPMKGHSHVYWYRQLPEEGLKFMVYLQKENIIDESGMPKERFSAEFPKEGPSILRIQQVVRGDSAAYFCARKTLAGGYNEQFFGPGTRLTVL.

This clone was observed a single time. The chain has TRBV7-9 and TRBJ2-7; D tentatively reads TRBD1 or TRBD2 (5 bases each). The CDR3 extends over 16 amino acids. V lost 5 bases and J 2 bases, leaving 19 bases between the germline ends. Germline CDR1 SEHNR, CDR2 FQNEAQ (reference sequence). CDR3 region: CASSRDRDSIPYEQYF. In DNA form, the CDR3 reads TGTGCCAGCAGCCGGGACCGAGATTCGATCCCCTACGAGCAGTACTTC.